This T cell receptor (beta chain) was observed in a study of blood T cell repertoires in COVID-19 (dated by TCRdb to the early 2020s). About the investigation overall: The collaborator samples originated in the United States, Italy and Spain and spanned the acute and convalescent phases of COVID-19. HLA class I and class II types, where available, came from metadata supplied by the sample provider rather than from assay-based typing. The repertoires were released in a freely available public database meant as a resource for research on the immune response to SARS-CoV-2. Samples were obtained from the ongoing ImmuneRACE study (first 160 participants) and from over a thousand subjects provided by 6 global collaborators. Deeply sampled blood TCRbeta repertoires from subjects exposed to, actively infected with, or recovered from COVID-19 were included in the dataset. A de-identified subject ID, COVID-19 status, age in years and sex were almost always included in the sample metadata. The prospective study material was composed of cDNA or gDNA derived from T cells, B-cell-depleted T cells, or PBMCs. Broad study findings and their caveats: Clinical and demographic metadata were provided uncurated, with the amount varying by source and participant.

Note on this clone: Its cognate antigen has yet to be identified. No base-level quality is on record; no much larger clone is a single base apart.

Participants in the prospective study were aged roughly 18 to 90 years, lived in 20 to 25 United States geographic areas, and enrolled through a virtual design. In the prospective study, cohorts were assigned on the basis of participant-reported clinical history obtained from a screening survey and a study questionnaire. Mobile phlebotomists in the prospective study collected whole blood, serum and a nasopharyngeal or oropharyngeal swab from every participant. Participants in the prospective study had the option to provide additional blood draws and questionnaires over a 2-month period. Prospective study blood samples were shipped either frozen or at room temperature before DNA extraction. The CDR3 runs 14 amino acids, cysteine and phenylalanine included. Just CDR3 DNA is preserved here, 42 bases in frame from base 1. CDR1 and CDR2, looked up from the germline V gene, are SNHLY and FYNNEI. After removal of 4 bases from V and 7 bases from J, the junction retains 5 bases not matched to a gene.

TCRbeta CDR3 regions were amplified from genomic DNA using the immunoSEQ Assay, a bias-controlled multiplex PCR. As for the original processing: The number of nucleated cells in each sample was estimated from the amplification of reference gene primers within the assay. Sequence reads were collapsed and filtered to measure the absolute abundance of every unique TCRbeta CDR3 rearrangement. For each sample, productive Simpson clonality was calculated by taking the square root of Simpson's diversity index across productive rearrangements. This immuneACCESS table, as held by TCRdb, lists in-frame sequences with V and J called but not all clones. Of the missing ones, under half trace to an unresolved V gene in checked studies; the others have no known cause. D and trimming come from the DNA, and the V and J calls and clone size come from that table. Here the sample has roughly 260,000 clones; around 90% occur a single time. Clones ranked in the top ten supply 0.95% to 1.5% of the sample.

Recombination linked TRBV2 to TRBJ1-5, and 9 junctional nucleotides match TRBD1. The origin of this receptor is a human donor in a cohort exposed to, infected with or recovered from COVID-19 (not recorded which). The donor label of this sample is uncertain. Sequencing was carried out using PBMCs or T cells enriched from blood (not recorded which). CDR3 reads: CASSGDRVIQPQHF. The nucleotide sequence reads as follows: TGTGCCAGCAGTGGGGACAGGGTTATACAGCCCCAGCATTTT. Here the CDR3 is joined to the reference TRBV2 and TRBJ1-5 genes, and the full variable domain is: EPEVTQTPSHQVTQMGQEVILRCVPISNHLYFYWYRQILGQKVEFLVSFYNNEISEKSEIFDDQFSVERPDGSNFTLKIRSTKLEDSAMYFCASSGDRVIQPQHFGDGTRLSIL.